Presented here are 32 T cell receptor beta chains from one specimen sequenced in a study of cytomegalovirus exposure and HLA in healthy donors. PCR employed 60 Vbeta and 13 Jbeta primers. Data came from immunoSEQ multiplex PCR; TCRdb stores just in-frame clones and leaves some out. The table lists some 270,000 clones, roughly 80% of them singletons. The sample was PBMCs. Source of these receptors: a girl aged 2 to 10 in good health and CMV-seronegative.

V gene TRBV6-4 combines with J gene TRBJ2-2; TRBD1 might be the D (6 bases). The CDR3 length is 14 residues. Germline CDR1 reads MRHNA; CDR2 reads SNTAGT. Trimming removed 6 bases from V and 5 bases from J, with 13 bases in between. CDR3 amino acids: CASRAPGTTGELFF. The CDR3 region has the DNA TGTGCCAGCAGAGCTCCCGGGACAACCGGGGAGCTGTTTTTT.

The chain uses TRBV7-9 and TRBJ2-1, with TRBD2 matching over 8 bases. The junction had 11 bases not matched to a gene; V was cut back by 6 bases and J by 7 bases. The CDR3 extends over 15 amino acids. Per germline, CDR1 SEHNR and CDR2 FQNEAQ (reference sequence). The CDR3, as DNA: TGTGCCAGCAGTGGTCAGGGGACTAGGGGAAATGAGCAGTTCTTC. As protein: CASSGQGTRGNEQFF.

This chain connects TRBV10-3 to TRBJ1-1; unclear D gene. CDR3 length: 14 amino acids. Germline CDR1 and CDR2: ENHRY and SYGVKD. Between the trimmed V and J ends, which lost 9 bases and 2 bases, there was a span of 16 bases. CDR3 loop: CAICALVPNTEAFF. CDR3 nucleotides: TGTGCCATTTGTGCGCTGGTCCCAAACACTGAAGCTTTCTTT.

The chain has TRBV28 and TRBJ2-7, with D possibly TRBD1 on 5 matching bases. The CDR3 totals 18 residues. The germline V and J ends were trimmed by 4 bases and 6 bases, with 28 bases remaining between them. Germline lookup yields CDR1 MDHEN and CDR2 SYDVKM. Written as DNA, the CDR3 is TGTGCCAGCAGTTCCCGATCGCCCCGCCAAGGGGTGTACGGCGAGCAGTACTTC. Its protein product is CASSSRSPRQGVYGEQYF.

The chain employs TRBV6-5 and TRBJ2-2; no firm D call. CDR1 is MNHEY, CDR2 SVGAGI, per germline. The CDR3 is 14 amino acids. The V gene lost 4 bases and the J gene lost 5 bases, with 11 bases spanning the gap. As DNA, the CDR3 is TGTGCCAGCAGTTCTTTTGCCGGGACCGGGGAGCTGTTTTTT. It specifies CASSSFAGTGELFF.

The chain links TRBV6-6 to TRBJ2-5; D may be TRBD1 (6 bases). The J call may be in error: the DNA end matches TRBJ2-7 better. This CDR3 contains 16 residues. CDR1 is MNHNY and CDR2 is SVGAGI in the germline V gene (reference sequence). CDR3 sequence: CASSYSNTGLGYEQYF. The CDR3 DNA is TGTGCCAGCAGTTACTCGAATACAGGGCTAGGCTACGAGCAGTACTTC.

This rearrangement joins TRBV4-1 to TRBJ2-7; 7 positions match TRBD2. V dropped 0 bases and J dropped 4; count of bases not matched to a gene: 9. Germline CDR1 reads MGHRA; CDR2 reads YSYEKL. CDR3 length equals 16 residues. The CDR3: CASSQEGRGSPYEQYF. As DNA, the CDR3 is TGCGCCAGCAGCCAAGAGGGGAGGGGCTCCCCGTACGAGCAGTACTTC.

The V call is TRBV5-4, the J call TRBJ1-1, with 9 bases matching TRBD1. Trimming removed 4 bases from V and 5 bases from J; junction bases left unmatched: 9. CDR1 is SGHNT, CDR2 YYREEE, per germline (reference sequence). CDR3 length: 15 residues. The chain's CDR3 is CASSTVGTGRTEAFF. The CDR3 coding sequence is TGTGCCAGCAGCACCGTAGGGACAGGGAGGACTGAAGCTTTCTTT.

This clone appeared once. The V gene is TRBV2, the J gene TRBJ2-1; possibly TRBD2 for D (5 bases). Germline CDR1 reads SNHLY; CDR2 reads FYNNEI. This CDR3 comprises 11 residues. The germline V and J ends were trimmed by 10 bases and 4 bases, with 8 bases remaining between them. As DNA, the CDR3 is TGTGCCACGACTATATACAATGAGCAGTTCTTC. Translation: CATTIYNEQFF.

Only a few counts were recorded for this clone. This chain connects TRBV6-5 to TRBJ2-1; 10 bases line up with TRBD2. J gave up 5 bases and V 8 bases, and 6 bases lay outside the gene matches. CDR1 MNHEY and CDR2 SVGAGI come from the germline V gene. The CDR3 runs 14 residues. The DNA of the CDR3 is TGTGCCAGCTTTGCAGCGGGGGGGCACAATGAGCAGTTCTTC. This codes for CASFAAGGHNEQFF.

The chain employs TRBV6-5 and TRBJ1-2; D gene ambiguous. The CDR3 spans 11 residues. Germline CDR1 reads MNHEY; CDR2 reads SVGAGI. Trimming left V 7 bases short and J 8 bases short, with 11 bases between. CDR3 coding DNA: TGTGCCAGCAAACGGGATTTGGGCTACACCTTC. Amino acid sequence: CASKRDLGYTF.

The V call is TRBV29-1, the J call TRBJ2-1; the D gene is possibly TRBD2 (6 bases). Germline CDR1 and CDR2: SQVTM and ANQGSEA. V was cut by 2 bases and J by 3 bases, with 8 bases left in between. This CDR3 is 13 amino acids long. The CDR3 here is CSVENGGYNEQFF. In DNA form, the CDR3 reads TGCAGCGTTGAAAACGGGGGCTACAATGAGCAGTTCTTC.

The rearrangement links TRBV5-6 to TRBJ1-1, with TRBD1 as a possible D gene (6 bases). V lost 1 base to trimming and J lost 2 bases, with 18 bases between them. Germline-derived CDR1 and CDR2 are SGHDT and YYEEEE. This CDR3 is built from 17 residues. CDR3 coding DNA: TGTGCCAGCAGCTTGTATCTTTATGGGGGCAAAAACACTGAAGCTTTCTTT. Its translation: CASSLYLYGGKNTEAFF.

J is TRBJ1-1 and V is TRBV14, with 8 bases aligning to TRBD1. In germline, CDR1 is SGHDN, CDR2 FVKESK. Unmatched junction bases numbered 8, after V lost 8 bases and J lost 6 bases. This CDR3 region has 13 residues. CDR3: CASGRTGNSEAFF. For the CDR3, the DNA is TGTGCCAGCGGCCGGACAGGGAATTCTGAAGCTTTCTTT.

This sequence joins TRBV10-3 and TRBJ2-5, with D unresolved. Trimming pared 8 bases from V and 5 bases from J, leaving 15 bases between. The germline V gene has CDR1 ENHRY and CDR2 SYGVKD. The CDR3 spans 13 residues. The CDR3 loop is CAISTKLRETQYF. CDR3 bases: TGTGCCATCTCTACCAAACTTCGGGAGACCCAGTACTTC.

This sequence joins TRBV2 and TRBJ2-3; D is possibly TRBD2 (6 bases). Germline CDR1 and CDR2: SNHLY and FYNNEI. Trimming stripped 8 bases from V and 3 bases from J, with 18 bases between. The CDR3 covers 15 residues. CDR3 loop: CASWESSVGTDTQYF. DNA of the CDR3: TGTGCCAGCTGGGAATCTAGCGTCGGAACAGATACGCAGTATTTT. The complete variable domain, with remaining parts taken from reference TRBV2 and TRBJ2-3, reads EPEVTQTPSHQVTQMGQEVILRCVPISNHLYFYWYRQILGQKVEFLVSFYNNEISEKSEIFDDQFSVERPDGSNFTLKIRSTKLEDSAMYFCASWESSVGTDTQYFGPGTRLTVL.

V gene TRBV5-1 combines with J gene TRBJ2-1; 9 nucleotides match TRBD2. Germline CDR1 and CDR2: SGHRS and YFSETQ. J was trimmed by 0 bases and V by 3 bases; bases with no gene match: 4. The length of the CDR3 is 16 residues. The CDR3 is CASSWMTSGSYNEQFF. CDR3 DNA sequence: TGCGCCAGCAGCTGGATGACTAGCGGCTCCTACAATGAGCAGTTCTTC.

This chain joins TRBV29-1 and TRBJ2-5; D might be TRBD1 (5 bases). Per the germline V gene, CDR1 is SQVTM and CDR2 is ANQGSEA. Trimming pared 6 bases from V and 4 bases from J, leaving 12 bases between. CDR3 length equals 12 residues. Here the CDR3 reads CSVVGLGETQYF. CDR3 nucleotide sequence: TGCAGCGTAGTGGGGCTAGGAGAGACCCAGTACTTC.

This chain connects TRBV12-1 to TRBJ1-5; the table's D call of TRBD1 was not tested on the DNA. TRBV12-1 is a pseudogene locus. The CDR3 is 11 residues long. CDR3 sequence: CASPEITPQHF. In DNA form, the CDR3 reads TGTGCCAGCCCAGAAATCACGCCCCAGCATTTT.

This chain links TRBV27 with TRBJ2-1, with 10 bases identical to TRBD2. The V segment lost 6 bases and the J segment 10 bases; nucleotides outside the gene matches: 18. CDR3 length: 17 amino acids. Germline V gene data show CDR1 as MNHEY and CDR2 as SMNVEV (reference sequence). The CDR3 protein is CASSHPGPAGGPREQFF. The CDR3 DNA reads as TGTGCCAGCAGCCATCCAGGTCCAGCGGGAGGGCCAAGGGAGCAGTTCTTC.

The chain combines TRBV5-4 with TRBJ2-7; 7 nucleotides line up with TRBD2. Germline V gene sequence: CDR1 SGHNT, CDR2 YYREEE (reference sequence). The CDR3 runs 15 residues. Trimming removed 5 bases from V and 1 base from J; junction bases left unmatched: 9. The CDR3 loop is CASSGAWGGSYEQYF. For the CDR3, the DNA is TGTGCCAGCAGTGGGGCGTGGGGAGGGTCCTACGAGCAGTACTTC.

Concerning this clone: Other DNA variants within this sample encode the same CDR3. The rearrangement links TRBV2 to TRBJ1-1; tentatively, D is TRBD1 (5 bases). The germline V gene encodes CDR1 SNHLY and CDR2 FYNNEI. V dropped 5 bases and J dropped 5 bases, with 12 bases sitting between them. The CDR3 sequence is 13 residues long. CDR3 nucleotides: TGTGCCAGCAGTCAGGGTGCGGGGACTGAAGCTTTCTTT. Translated: CASSQGAGTEAFF.

The rearrangement joins TRBV10-1 to TRBJ1-2; D perhaps matches TRBD1 (6 bases). Looked up from germline, CDR1 is WNHNN and CDR2 is SYGVQD (reference sequence). V was trimmed by 4 bases and J by 8 bases, leaving 20 bases between them. The CDR3 spans 15 residues. In DNA form, the CDR3 reads TGCGCCAGCAGTGGACAAACCAGGGGAATAGGGGGCTACACCTTC. This gives the protein CASSGQTRGIGGYTF.

The chain combines TRBV14 with TRBJ1-1; TRBD1 matches 8 bases. The V gene's germline CDR1 is SGHDN and CDR2 FVKESK. The length of the CDR3 is 14 residues. V trimming: 0 bases; J trimming: 7 bases; junction bases outside the gene matches: 4. The CDR3 DNA reads as TGTGCCAGCAGCCAAGATACAGGGGGTGGTGAAGCTTTCTTT. Residues: CASSQDTGGGEAFF.

The gene calls are TRBV6-1 and TRBJ2-1; 9 nucleotides agree with TRBD2. The CDR3 contains 16 residues. Germline CDR1 MNHNS, CDR2 SASEGT. V trimming: 1 base; J trimming: 6 bases; junction bases outside the gene matches: 7. CDR3 coding DNA: TGTGCCAGCAGTGAAGACGGCGGGAGGGCGGTCAATGAGCAGTTCTTC. Amino acids: CASSEDGGRAVNEQFF.

The chain combines TRBV28 with TRBJ2-4; TRBD1 agrees at 7 bases. V gave up 2 bases and J gave up 1 base; unmatched junction bases: 5. The CDR3 totals 16 residues. Germline V CDR1 and CDR2: MDHEN, SYDVKM. The CDR3 nucleotides read TGTGCCAGCAGTTTAAGGGGGCGGAGTGCCAAAAACATTCAGTACTTC. It yields the protein CASSLRGRSAKNIQYF.

This clone was recorded once. This sequence joins TRBV19 and TRBJ2-1, with TRBD2 identical over 7 bases. Per the germline V gene, CDR1 is LNHDA and CDR2 is SQIVND (reference sequence). With V trimmed by 6 bases and J by 10 bases, 9 bases remained unmatched. This CDR3 is 13 amino acids long. The CDR3 region is CASSRGDSREQFF. The CDR3 nucleotides are TGTGCCAGTAGCCGGGGGGACTCCCGGGAGCAGTTCTTC. The entire variable domain, with the rest obtained from reference TRBV19 and TRBJ2-1, is as follows: DGGITQSPKYLFRKEGQNVTLSCEQNLNHDAMYWYRQDPGQGLRLIYYSQIVNDFQKGDIAEGYSVSREKKESFPLTVTSAQKNPTAFYLCASSRGDSREQFFGPGTRLTVL.

V is TRBV29-1 and J is TRBJ1-2; the D is unclear. The CDR3 sequence is 14 residues long. V gave up 7 bases and J gave up 4 bases, with 19 bases separating them. Germline CDR1 SQVTM, CDR2 ANQGSEA. DNA of the CDR3: TGCAGCGCCACGTCTAGCCTAGCCCCCTATGGCTACACCTTC. Translating gives CSATSSLAPYGYTF.

The V and J genes are TRBV7-9 and TRBJ2-1, with TRBD1 matching 9 bases. The germline CDR1 and CDR2 sequences are SEHNR and FQNEAQ (reference sequence). Trimming removed 2 bases from V and 8 bases from J; junction bases left unmatched: 19. This CDR3 is built from 19 residues. CDR3 loop: CASSLSHRDRVRAYDEQFF. For the CDR3, the DNA is TGTGCCAGCAGCTTATCTCACAGGGACAGGGTGAGGGCATACGATGAGCAGTTCTTC.

V is TRBV7-2 and J is TRBJ1-5, with 9 nucleotides matching TRBD1. The ends lost 3 bases at V and 3 bases at J; junction bases unmatched: 6. CDR1 SGHTA and CDR2 FQGNSA come from the germline V gene. This CDR3 comprises 16 residues. The CDR3 loop reads CASSFDRGGFNQPQHF. CDR3 in DNA: TGTGCCAGCAGCTTCGACAGGGGGGGGTTCAATCAGCCCCAGCATTTT. The full variable domain, its missing parts supplied by reference TRBV7-2 and TRBJ1-5, is GAGVSQSPSNKVTEKGKDVELRCDPISGHTALYWYRQSLGQGLEFLIYFQGNSAPDKSGLPSDRFSAERTGGSVSTLTIQRTQQEDSAVYLCASSFDRGGFNQPQHFGDGTRLSIL.

This sequence joins TRBV11-2 and TRBJ2-7, with TRBD1 identical over 7 bases. The germline CDR1 and CDR2 sequences are SGHAT and FQNNGV. With V trimmed by 5 bases and J by 2 bases, 9 bases remained unmatched. The CDR3 runs 15 residues. This chain's CDR3 is CASSQAGTATYEQYF. CDR3 sequence (DNA): TGTGCCAGCAGCCAGGCTGGGACAGCGACCTACGAGCAGTACTTC. Full variable domain (remainder filled in from reference TRBV11-2 and TRBJ2-7): EAGVAQSPRYKIIEKRQSVAFWCNPISGHATLYWYQQILGQGPKLLIQFQNNGVVDDSQLPKDRFSAERLKGVDSTLKIQPAKLEDSAVYLCASSQAGTATYEQYFGPGTRLTVT.

V gene TRBV9 combines with J gene TRBJ2-1; 10 bases are a match to TRBD2. The CDR3 runs 15 residues. Per germline, CDR1 SGDLS and CDR2 YYNGEE. V lost 0 bases and J lost 12; bases outside the gene matches: 9. CDR3 residues: CASSVDVAGGSPQFF. The CDR3 nucleotides are TGTGCCAGCAGCGTAGATGTAGCGGGAGGATCCCCGCAGTTCTTC.